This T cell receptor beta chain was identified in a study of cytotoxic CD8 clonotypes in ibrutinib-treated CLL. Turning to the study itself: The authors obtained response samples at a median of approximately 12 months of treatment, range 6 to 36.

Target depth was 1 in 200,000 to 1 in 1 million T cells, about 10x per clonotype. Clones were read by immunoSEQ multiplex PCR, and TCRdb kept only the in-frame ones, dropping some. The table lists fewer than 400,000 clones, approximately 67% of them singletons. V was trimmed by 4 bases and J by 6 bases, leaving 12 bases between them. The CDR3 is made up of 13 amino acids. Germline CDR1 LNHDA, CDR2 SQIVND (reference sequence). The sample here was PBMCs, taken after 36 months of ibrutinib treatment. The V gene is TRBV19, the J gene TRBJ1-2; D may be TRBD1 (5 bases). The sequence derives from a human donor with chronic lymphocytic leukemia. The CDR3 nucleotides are TGTGCCAGTAGTACTATGGGGGTTAATGGCTACACCTTC. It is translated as CASSTMGVNGYTF.